This T cell receptor (beta chain) was sequenced for a study of graft-versus-host responses after intestinal transplantation. Whole-study context: Recipients obtained multivisceral, liver-intestinal, or isolated intestinal transplants. Each recipient received anti-thymocyte globulin induction, then tacrolimus and steroids for approximately three years.

V shed 4 bases and J 3 bases; nucleotides not matched to a gene: 4. The germline gives CDR1 SGHNT, CDR2 YYREEE (reference sequence). The CDR3 loop spans 16 amino acids. Regarding this clone: The antigen remains undetermined.

The study, taken as a whole, reports: Graft-donor T cell macrochimerism in patients accompanied high graft-versus-host to host-versus-graft clonal ratios in allografts. Researchers found peak circulating GvH clone levels linked to early post-transplant HvG declines.

The method was immunoSEQ multiplex PCR; TCRdb's version includes in-frame clones alone and lacks a portion of them. This repertoire shows several thousand clones, around 80% found once; its top ten account for roughly 8%. Graft material was processed, releasing intraepithelial and lamina propria lymphocytes. The TCR comes from a human patient who received an intestinal transplant, so some T cells may come from the graft donor. The sample in question was ileum tissue, obtained 120 to 130 days after intestinal transplantation. This chain joins TRBV5-4 and TRBJ2-1; 13 bases align to TRBD2. In nucleotides, the CDR3 is TGTGCCAGCAGCCCAGGACTAGCGGGAGACTACAATGAGCAGTTCTTC. Protein product: CASSPGLAGDYNEQFF. Full variable domain (rest looked up from reference TRBV5-4 and TRBJ2-1): ETGVTQSPTHLIKTRGQQVTLRCSSQSGHNTVSWYQQALGQGPQFIFQYYREEENGRGNFPPRFSGLQFPNYSSELNVNALELDDSALYLCASSPGLAGDYNEQFFGPGTRLTVL.